This T cell receptor (beta chain) came from a study of T cell repertoires in cytomegalovirus infection. Overall study: CMV infection and matching HLA type were both indicated by public TCR beta signatures.

From the reads, TCRdb called clonotypes with MiXCR, one entry per CDR3 protein. The sample contains roughly 350,000 distinct CDR3 sequences, about 32% of which appear only once. Overall study findings and caveats: Summed frequency of public TCR beta families distinguished CMV carriers with the relevant HLA.

This clonotype was seen a few times. The target antigen is unknown. The sequence was obtained from a human donor in good health (CMV status not recorded). Some clones in this sample may be carry-over from other donors' samples. The material was cultured PBMCs, obtained from culture after CMV antigen stimulation.

CDR3 sequence: CASSAAYGVRNTGELFF. CDR3 sequence (DNA): TGTGCCAGCAGCGCCGCATATGGGGTACGGAACACCGGGGAGCTGTTTTTT. The chain is built from TRBV7-9 and TRBJ2-2; D ambiguous. CDR1 SEHNR and CDR2 FQNEAQ come from the germline V gene (reference sequence). Trimming cost V 5 bases and J 1 base, with 17 bases left between them. The CDR3 extends over 17 amino acids.